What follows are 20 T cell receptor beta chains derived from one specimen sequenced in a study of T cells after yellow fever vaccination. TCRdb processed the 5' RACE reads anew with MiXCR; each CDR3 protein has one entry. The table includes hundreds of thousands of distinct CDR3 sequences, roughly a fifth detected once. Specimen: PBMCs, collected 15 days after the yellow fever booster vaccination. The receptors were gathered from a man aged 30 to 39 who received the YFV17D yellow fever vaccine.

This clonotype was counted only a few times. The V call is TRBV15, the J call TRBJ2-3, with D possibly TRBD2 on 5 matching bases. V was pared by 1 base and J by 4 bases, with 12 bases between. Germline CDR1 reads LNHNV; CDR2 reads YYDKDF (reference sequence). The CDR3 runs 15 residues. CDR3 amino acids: CATSRALLRADTQYF. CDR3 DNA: TGTGCCACCAGCAGAGCCCTCCTGAGGGCAGATACGCAGTATTTT. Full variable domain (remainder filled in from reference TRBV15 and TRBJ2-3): DAMVIQNPRYQVTQFGKPVTLSCSQTLNHNVMYWYQQKSSQAPKLLFHYYDKDFNNEADTPDNFQSRRPNTSFCFLDIRSPGLGDTAMYLCATSRALLRADTQYFGPGTRLTVL.

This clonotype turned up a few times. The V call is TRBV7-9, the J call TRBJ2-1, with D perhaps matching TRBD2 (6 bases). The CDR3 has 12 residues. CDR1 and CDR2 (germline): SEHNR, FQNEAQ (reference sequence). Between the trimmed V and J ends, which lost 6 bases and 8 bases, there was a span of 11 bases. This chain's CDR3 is CASRKLADEQFF. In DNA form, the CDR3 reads TGTGCCAGCAGAAAACTAGCTGATGAGCAGTTCTTC. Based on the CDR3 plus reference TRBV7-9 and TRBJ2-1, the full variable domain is DTGVSQNPRHKITKRGQNVTFRCDPISEHNRLYWYRQTLGQGPEFLTYFQNEAQLEKSRLLSDRFSAERPKGSFSTLEIQRTEQGDSAMYLCASRKLADEQFFGPGTRLTVL.

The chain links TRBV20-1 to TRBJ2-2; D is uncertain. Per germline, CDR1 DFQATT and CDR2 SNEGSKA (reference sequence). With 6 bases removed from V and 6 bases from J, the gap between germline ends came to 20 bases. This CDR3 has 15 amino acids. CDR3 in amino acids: CSALYSQAGPGELFF. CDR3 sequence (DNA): TGCAGTGCCCTATACTCCCAAGCCGGTCCCGGGGAGCTGTTTTTT.

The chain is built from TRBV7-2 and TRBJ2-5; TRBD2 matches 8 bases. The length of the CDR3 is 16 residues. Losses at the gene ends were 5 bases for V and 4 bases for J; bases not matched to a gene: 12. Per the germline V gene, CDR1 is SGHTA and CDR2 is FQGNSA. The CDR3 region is CASSPQGGRQGETQYF. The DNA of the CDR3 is TGTGCCAGCAGCCCACAGGGCGGGAGGCAGGGAGAGACCCAGTACTTC.

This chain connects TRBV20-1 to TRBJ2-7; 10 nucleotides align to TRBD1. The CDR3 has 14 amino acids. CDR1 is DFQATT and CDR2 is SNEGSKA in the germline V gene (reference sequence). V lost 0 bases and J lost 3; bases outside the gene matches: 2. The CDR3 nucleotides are TGCAGTGCTAGAGAGGACAGGGGGGGCTACGAGCAGTACTTC. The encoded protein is CSAREDRGGYEQYF.

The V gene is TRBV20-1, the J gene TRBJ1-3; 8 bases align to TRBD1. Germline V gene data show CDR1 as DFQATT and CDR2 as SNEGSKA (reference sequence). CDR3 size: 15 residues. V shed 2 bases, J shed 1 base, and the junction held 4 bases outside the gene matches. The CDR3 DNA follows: TGCAGTGCTAGATCCCAGGGGGCGTCTGGAAACACCATATATTTT. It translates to CSARSQGASGNTIYF.

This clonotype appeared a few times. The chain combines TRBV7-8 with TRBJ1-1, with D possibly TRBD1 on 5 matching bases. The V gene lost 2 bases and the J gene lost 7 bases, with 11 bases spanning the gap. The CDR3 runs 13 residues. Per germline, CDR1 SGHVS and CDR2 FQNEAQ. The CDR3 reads CASSLPPDSEAFF. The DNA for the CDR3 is TGTGCCAGCAGCTTACCCCCCGACAGTGAAGCTTTCTTT.

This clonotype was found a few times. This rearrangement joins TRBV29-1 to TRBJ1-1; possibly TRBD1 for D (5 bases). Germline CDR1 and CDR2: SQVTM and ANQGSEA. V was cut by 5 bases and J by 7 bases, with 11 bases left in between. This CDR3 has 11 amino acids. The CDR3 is CSVNGGNEAFF. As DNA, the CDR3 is TGCAGCGTTAACGGGGGTAATGAAGCTTTCTTT.

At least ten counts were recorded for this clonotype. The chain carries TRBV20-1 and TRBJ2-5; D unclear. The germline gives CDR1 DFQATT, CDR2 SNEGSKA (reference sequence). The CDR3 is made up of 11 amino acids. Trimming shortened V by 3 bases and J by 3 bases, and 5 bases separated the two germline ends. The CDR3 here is CSASFKETQYF. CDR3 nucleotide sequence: TGCAGTGCTAGTTTCAAAGAGACCCAGTACTTC.

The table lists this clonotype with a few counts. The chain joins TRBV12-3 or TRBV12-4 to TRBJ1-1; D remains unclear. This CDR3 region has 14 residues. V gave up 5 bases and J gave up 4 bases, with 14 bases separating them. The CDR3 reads CASSLTDGSTEAFF. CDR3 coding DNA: TGTGCCAGCAGTCTTACGGACGGGAGCACTGAAGCTTTCTTT.

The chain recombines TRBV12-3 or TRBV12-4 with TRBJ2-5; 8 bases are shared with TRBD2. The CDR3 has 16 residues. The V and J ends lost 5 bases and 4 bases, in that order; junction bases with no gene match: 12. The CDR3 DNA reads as TGTGCCAGCAGTCACCCCCTTACTAGCGGAAGAGAGACCCAGTACTTC. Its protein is CASSHPLTSGRETQYF.

CDR3 nucleotides: TGTGCCAGCAGCCCCAACACCAACAGAGTAGAACTGTTTTTT. Its protein is CASSPNTNRVELFF. The genes are TRBV5-4 and TRBJ1-4; D is uncertain. There are 14 residues in the CDR3. The V end lost 4 bases, the J end lost 12 bases, and 19 bases lay between the germline ends. The germline CDR1 and CDR2 sequences are SGHNT and YYREEE (reference sequence).

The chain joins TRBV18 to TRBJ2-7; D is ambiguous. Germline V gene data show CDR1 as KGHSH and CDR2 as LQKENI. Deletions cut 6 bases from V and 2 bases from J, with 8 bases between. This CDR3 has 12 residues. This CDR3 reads CASSTETYEQYF. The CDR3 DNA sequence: TGTGCCAGCTCGACGGAAACCTACGAGCAGTACTTC.

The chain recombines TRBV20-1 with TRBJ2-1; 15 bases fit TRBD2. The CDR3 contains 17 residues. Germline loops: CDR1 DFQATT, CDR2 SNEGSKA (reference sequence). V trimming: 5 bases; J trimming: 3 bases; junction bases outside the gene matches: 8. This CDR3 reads CSAPGLAGGPFYNEQFF. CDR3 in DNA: TGCAGTGCTCCAGGACTAGCGGGAGGGCCTTTCTACAATGAGCAGTTCTTC.

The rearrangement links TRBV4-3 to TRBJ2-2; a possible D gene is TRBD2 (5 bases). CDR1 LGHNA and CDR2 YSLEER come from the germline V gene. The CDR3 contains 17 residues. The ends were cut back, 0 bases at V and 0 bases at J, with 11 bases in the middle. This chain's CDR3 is CASSQDSVLANTGELFF. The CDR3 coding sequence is TGCGCCAGCAGCCAAGATTCCGTACTAGCGAACACCGGGGAGCTGTTTTTT.

CDR3 in DNA: TGCGCCAGCAGCCAAGCTCGTTGGGAGAACACCGGGGAGCTGTTTTTT. This gives the protein CASSQARWENTGELFF. The chain recombines TRBV4-3 with TRBJ2-2; no clear D. The CDR3 loop spans 16 amino acids. Germline lookup yields CDR1 LGHNA and CDR2 YSLEER. V was shortened by 1 base and J by 1 base, with 10 bases between the two germline ends.

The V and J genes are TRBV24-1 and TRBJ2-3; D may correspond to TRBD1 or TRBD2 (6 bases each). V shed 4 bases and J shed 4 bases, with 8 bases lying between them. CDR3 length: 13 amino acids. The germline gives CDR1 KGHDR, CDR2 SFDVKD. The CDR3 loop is CATSEGGADTQYF. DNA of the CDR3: TGTGCCACCAGTGAGGGGGGCGCAGATACGCAGTATTTT.

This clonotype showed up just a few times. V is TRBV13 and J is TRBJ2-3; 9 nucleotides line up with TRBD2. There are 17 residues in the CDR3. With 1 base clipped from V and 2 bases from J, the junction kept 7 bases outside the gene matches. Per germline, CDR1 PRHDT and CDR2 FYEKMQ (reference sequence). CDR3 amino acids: CASSLAREGLNTDTQYF. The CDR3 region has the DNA TGTGCCAGCAGCTTAGCGCGGGAGGGCCTCAACACAGATACGCAGTATTTT.

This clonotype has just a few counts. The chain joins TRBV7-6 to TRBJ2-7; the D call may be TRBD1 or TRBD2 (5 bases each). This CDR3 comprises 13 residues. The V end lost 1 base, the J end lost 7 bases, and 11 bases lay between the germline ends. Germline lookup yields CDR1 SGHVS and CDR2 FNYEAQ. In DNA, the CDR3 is TGTGCCAGCAGCTTAGTGGGACGAAAAGAGCAGTACTTC. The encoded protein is CASSLVGRKEQYF.

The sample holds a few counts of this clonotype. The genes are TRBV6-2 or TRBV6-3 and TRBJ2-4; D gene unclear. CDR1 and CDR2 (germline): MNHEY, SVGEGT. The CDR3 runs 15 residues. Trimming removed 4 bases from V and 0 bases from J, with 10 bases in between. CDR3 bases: TGTGCCAGCAGTTCCCCGGACCGAGCCAAAAACATTCAGTACTTC. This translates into CASSSPDRAKNIQYF.